The rows below give T cell receptor beta chains drawn from one sample of a study of T-cell memory formation after mild COVID-19. One entry per CDR3 protein results from TCRdb running MiXCR on the 5' RACE reads. The table lists under 700,000 distinct CDR3 sequences, roughly 20% of them singletons. What was sequenced was PBMCs or a T cell subset sorted from them (not recorded which). The receptors come from an adult woman who had mild COVID-19 (a few samples of this study predate the infection). Cell type and time point are not known. CDR3s include the opening cysteine and the closing phenylalanine or tryptophan. D genes are given only for firm matches. Size values are once, few and many counts, or a class for expanded clones, and some rows have none.

J gene: TRBJ2-7
clone size: many
D gene: TRBD1
V gene: TRBV7-9
CDR3 DNA: TGTGCCAGCAGTAGGGACAGAGCATCCTACGAGCAGTACTTC
CDR3 protein: CASSRDRASYEQYF

J gene: TRBJ2-7
clone size: -
D gene: -
V gene: TRBV7-3
CDR3 DNA: TGTGCCAGCAGCTTAGCGACAGGCTACGAGCAGTACTTC
CDR3 protein: CASSLATGYEQYF

J gene: TRBJ1-4
clone size: -
D gene: -
V gene: TRBV4-1
CDR3 DNA: TGCGCCAGCAGCCAAGCGGCAGAGACTAGTTTGTTTTTT
CDR3 protein: CASSQAAETSLFF

J gene: TRBJ1-6
clone size: -
D gene: TRBD1
V gene: TRBV27
CDR3 DNA: TGTGCCAGCAGTTTAGAGGGGGCTGGTAATTCACCCCTCCACTTT
CDR3 protein: CASSLEGAGNSPLHF

J gene: TRBJ2-5
clone size: few
D gene: -
V gene: TRBV5-5
CDR3 DNA: TGTGCCAGCAGTCGGACCCTAAATACCGAGACCCAGTACTTC
CDR3 protein: CASSRTLNTETQYF

J gene: TRBJ2-1
clone size: -
D gene: TRBD1
V gene: TRBV6-1
CDR3 DNA: TGTGCCAGCAAGAATGACAGGGGGGGAGCCTTTAACCTGTTCTTC
CDR3 protein: CASKNDRGGAFNLFF

J gene: TRBJ2-1
clone size: -
D gene: -
V gene: TRBV5-5
CDR3 DNA: TGTGCAGCCCCCGGGGTGAGTCCCAATGAGCAGTTCTTC
CDR3 protein: CAAPGVSPNEQFF

J gene: TRBJ2-7
clone size: few
D gene: TRBD1
V gene: TRBV12-3/TRBV12-4
CDR3 DNA: TGTGCCAGCAGACAACAGGGGAAAACAATGACCTACGAGCAGTACTTC
CDR3 protein: CASRQQGKTMTYEQYF

J gene: TRBJ2-3
clone size: -
D gene: -
V gene: TRBV24-1
CDR3 DNA: TGTGCCACTACGCCGGGCGGAAGCACAGATACGCAGTATTTT
CDR3 protein: CATTPGGSTDTQYF

J gene: TRBJ1-3
clone size: -
D gene: -
V gene: TRBV29-1
CDR3 DNA: TGCAGCGTTGAAGAAGGGTCTGGAAACACCATATATTTT
CDR3 protein: CSVEEGSGNTIYF

J gene: TRBJ2-7
clone size: -
D gene: TRBD2
V gene: TRBV28
CDR3 DNA: TGTGCCAGCAGACCGTATAGCGGGGGGGCCTACGAGCAGTACTTC
CDR3 protein: CASRPYSGGAYEQYF

J gene: TRBJ1-1
clone size: few
D gene: TRBD1
V gene: TRBV20-1
CDR3 DNA: TGCAGTGCTAGAGTTGCTCCCGGAGGGGACAGGGGGATCAACACTGAAGCTTTCTTT
CDR3 protein: CSARVAPGGDRGINTEAFF

J gene: TRBJ2-2
clone size: few
D gene: TRBD1
V gene: TRBV5-1
CDR3 DNA: TGCGCCAGCAGAGAGGACAGGGTCGGGGAGCTGTTTTTT
CDR3 protein: CASREDRVGELFF

J gene: TRBJ2-7
clone size: -
D gene: TRBD2
V gene: TRBV12-3/TRBV12-4
CDR3 DNA: TGTGCCAGCAGTTTAGGGGATTGGGCGGGAGGCTCCTACGAGCAGTACTTC
CDR3 protein: CASSLGDWAGGSYEQYF

J gene: TRBJ1-2
clone size: once
D gene: -
V gene: TRBV30
CDR3 DNA: TGTGCCTGGAGGATCGGTCCCTTCAACTATGGCTACACCTTC
CDR3 protein: CAWRIGPFNYGYTF

J gene: TRBJ2-5
clone size: -
D gene: -
V gene: TRBV11-2
CDR3 DNA: TGTGCCAGCAGCTTAGTGCTCGGACGTCAAGAGACCCAGTACTTC
CDR3 protein: CASSLVLGRQETQYF

J gene: TRBJ2-2
clone size: -
D gene: -
V gene: TRBV5-1
CDR3 DNA: TGCGCCAGCACCGGGACTTTAAACACCGGGGAGCTGTTTTTT
CDR3 protein: CASTGTLNTGELFF

J gene: TRBJ2-1
clone size: -
D gene: -
V gene: TRBV20-1
CDR3 DNA: TGCAGTGCTGCATCCCGGGGCTCCTACAATGAGCAGTTCTTC
CDR3 protein: CSAASRGSYNEQFF

J gene: TRBJ2-3
clone size: -
D gene: -
V gene: TRBV2
CDR3 DNA: TGTGCCAGCAACGGCGGTAGCACAGATACGCAGTATTTT
CDR3 protein: CASNGGSTDTQYF

J gene: TRBJ1-1
clone size: -
D gene: -
V gene: TRBV3-1
CDR3 DNA: TGTGCCAGCAGCCAAGACAAAAGGAACACTGAAGCTTTCTTT
CDR3 protein: CASSQDKRNTEAFF

J gene: TRBJ2-5
clone size: -
D gene: -
V gene: TRBV7-9
CDR3 DNA: TGTGCCAGCAGTTATCAGGATCAAGAGACCCAGTACTTC
CDR3 protein: CASSYQDQETQYF

J gene: TRBJ2-3
clone size: -
D gene: -
V gene: TRBV7-9
CDR3 DNA: TGTGCCAGCAGCCCCCTGGGGGCTAGCACAGATACGCAGTATTTT
CDR3 protein: CASSPLGASTDTQYF